Each of the 18 T cell receptor beta chains below was sequenced from the same sample in a study of OX40 agonist ivuxolimab in advanced cancers. Generated by immunoSEQ multiplex PCR, the TCRdb table keeps only in-frame clones and is missing some. The table has 70,000 to 80,000 clones, 80% to 90% seen once. Material: CD4+ or CD8+ T cells sorted from blood, obtained in a trial of the OX40 agonist ivuxolimab. The source is an adult with an advanced solid tumor such as melanoma, head and neck, liver or kidney cancer.

This chain links TRBV7-8 with TRBJ2-1; D gene ambiguous. CDR3 length: 12 amino acids. Germline CDR1 is SGHVS and CDR2 is FQNEAQ. V was pared by 1 base and J by 7 bases, with 5 bases between. CDR3 in amino acids: CASSLDRNEQFF. The CDR3, as DNA: TGTGCCAGCAGCTTAGATAGGAATGAGCAGTTCTTC.

V is TRBV2 and J is TRBJ1-2; no reliable D call. Germline lookup yields CDR1 SNHLY and CDR2 FYNNEI. The V end was cut by 2 bases, the J end by 8 bases, with 6 bases between. This CDR3 has 11 amino acids. CDR3 bases: TGTGCCAGCAGTGAACAGCCCGGCTACACCTTC. This codes for CASSEQPGYTF. Filled out from reference TRBV2 and TRBJ1-2, the complete variable domain reads EPEVTQTPSHQVTQMGQEVILRCVPISNHLYFYWYRQILGQKVEFLVSFYNNEISEKSEIFDDQFSVERPDGSNFTLKIRSTKLEDSAMYFCASSEQPGYTFGSGTRLTVV.

The chain employs TRBV7-3 and TRBJ2-7; possibly TRBD2 for D (5 bases). Germline CDR1 reads SGHTA; CDR2 reads FQGTGA. The V end was cut by 5 bases, the J end by 1 base, with 15 bases between. The CDR3 consists of 15 residues. Written as DNA, the CDR3 is TGTGCCAGCAGCAATGAGGCTAGCAGTTCCTACGAGCAGTACTTC. Translating it yields CASSNEASSSYEQYF.

The table lists this clone with a count of one. The V gene is TRBV5-5, the J gene TRBJ2-5; unclear D gene. There are 14 residues in the CDR3. Looked up from germline, CDR1 is SGHKS and CDR2 is YYEKEE (reference sequence). Trimming cost V 2 bases and J 5 bases, with 13 bases left between them. This CDR3 is CASSFSVNRETQYF. In DNA, the CDR3 is TGTGCCAGCAGCTTCTCCGTCAATAGGGAGACCCAGTACTTC. Full variable domain (outside the CDR3, taken from reference TRBV5-5 and TRBJ2-5): DAGVTQSPTHLIKTRGQQVTLRCSPISGHKSVSWYQQVLGQGPQFIFQYYEKEERGRGNFPDRFSARQFPNYSSELNVNALLLGDSALYLCASSFSVNRETQYFGPGTRLLVL.

The gene calls are TRBV11-1 and TRBJ1-3; D unclear. V dropped 5 bases and J dropped 8 bases, with 10 bases sitting between them. The CDR3 covers 12 residues. Germline CDR1 SGHAT, CDR2 FQDESV (reference sequence). CDR3 sequence (DNA): TGTGCCAGCAGCCACCAGGTGGACACCATATATTTT. Encoded protein: CASSHQVDTIYF. Full variable domain (outside the CDR3, taken from reference TRBV11-1 and TRBJ1-3): EAEVAQSPRYKITEKSQAVAFWCDPISGHATLYWYRQILGQGPELLVQFQDESVVDDSQLPKDRFSAERLKGVDSTLKIQPAELGDSAMYLCASSHQVDTIYFGEGSWLTVV.

This chain uses TRBV14 with TRBJ1-1; D gene ambiguous. Germline V gene data show CDR1 as SGHDN and CDR2 as FVKESK. CDR3 length: 13 amino acids. The ends were cut back, 2 bases at V and 8 bases at J, with 12 bases in the middle. CDR3 region: CASSQSGVGEAFF. CDR3 nucleotides: TGTGCCAGCAGCCAATCTGGGGTTGGAGAAGCTTTCTTT.

The rearrangement uses TRBV29-1 and TRBJ2-1; 7 bases are a match to TRBD2. Germline-derived CDR1 and CDR2 are SQVTM and ANQGSEA. The CDR3 extends over 17 amino acids. Trimming took 4 bases from V and 6 from J; bases not matched to a gene: 18. The CDR3 here is CSVGGGARTSYGNEQFF. The CDR3 DNA is TGCAGCGTTGGGGGGGGTGCGAGGACCTCCTATGGCAATGAGCAGTTCTTC.

The rearrangement links TRBV25-1 to TRBJ2-2; D remains unclear. Germline CDR1 is MGHDK and CDR2 is SYGVNS. The CDR3 contains 15 residues. V lost 6 bases and J 3 bases, leaving 14 bases between the germline ends. CDR3 nucleotides: TGTGCCAGCAGCCTCCTTCACAAGGACACCGGGGAGCTGTTTTTT. Amino acid sequence: CASSLLHKDTGELFF.

The chain is built from TRBV27 and TRBJ1-4, with 7 bases aligning to TRBD1. The CDR3 covers 13 residues. V trimming: 2 bases; J trimming: 10 bases; junction bases outside the gene matches: 4. CDR1 and CDR2 from the germline V gene are MNHEY and SMNVEV (reference sequence). This chain's CDR3 is CASSLRGQPKLFF. The CDR3 bases are TGTGCCAGCAGTTTACGGGGACAGCCAAAACTGTTTTTT.

This chain joins TRBV7-6 and TRBJ2-5, with D perhaps matching TRBD1 or TRBD2 (5 bases each). The germline CDR1 and CDR2 sequences are SGHVS and FNYEAQ. The CDR3 is made up of 14 amino acids. Trimming pared 1 base from V and 7 bases from J, leaving 13 bases between. CDR3 region: CASSLVSSTGTQYF. CDR3 coding DNA: TGTGCCAGCAGCTTAGTTTCTAGCACAGGGACCCAGTACTTC.

The rearrangement links TRBV5-1 to TRBJ2-5; D is unresolved. Per the germline V gene, CDR1 is SGHRS and CDR2 is YFSETQ. Trimming took 0 bases from V and 3 from J, leaving 12 bases between them. The CDR3 totals 15 residues. For the CDR3, the DNA is TGCGCCAGCAGCTTGGAAGTCCGCCCGGAAGAGACCCAGTACTTC. Translated: CASSLEVRPEETQYF.

The chain has TRBV13 and TRBJ1-2; 9 bases line up with TRBD1. The germline gives CDR1 PRHDT, CDR2 FYEKMQ (reference sequence). V lost 4 bases and J lost 6; bases outside the gene matches: 9. CDR3 length: 15 amino acids. This CDR3 reads CASSSPGQGVDGYTF. DNA for the CDR3: TGTGCCAGCAGCTCTCCGGGACAGGGTGTTGATGGCTACACCTTC.

The genes are TRBV7-2 and TRBJ2-5; 9 bases are shared with TRBD2. The V and J ends lost 0 bases and 2 bases, in that order; junction bases with no gene match: 4. The CDR3 has 16 residues. Germline V gene data show CDR1 as SGHTA and CDR2 as FQGNSA. The CDR3 spells CASSLASGGGQETQYF. The CDR3 region has the DNA TGTGCCAGCAGCTTAGCTAGCGGGGGAGGGCAAGAGACCCAGTACTTC.

This sequence joins TRBV7-2 and TRBJ2-1, with D tentatively TRBD1 (6 bases). The germline V gene encodes CDR1 SGHTA and CDR2 FQGNSA. V dropped 4 bases and J dropped 9 bases, with 13 bases sitting between them. This CDR3 is 13 amino acids long. CDR3 amino acids: CASSSKPGVEQFF. CDR3 in DNA: TGTGCCAGCAGCTCAAAACCAGGGGTTGAGCAGTTCTTC.

The chain combines TRBV4-1 with TRBJ1-1; D gene uncertain. The CDR3 is made up of 13 amino acids. V lost 1 base to trimming and J lost 4 bases, with 7 bases between them. Germline loops: CDR1 MGHRA, CDR2 YSYEKL. The CDR3 sequence: CASSQGRSTEAFF. The CDR3 DNA follows: TGCGCCAGCAGCCAAGGTCGGTCCACTGAAGCTTTCTTT.

The V call is TRBV25-1, the J call TRBJ1-2; no definite D call. Trimming removed 4 bases at V and 8 bases at J, with 17 bases between. The CDR3 sequence is 14 residues long. CDR1 is MGHDK, CDR2 SYGVNS, per germline. CDR3 region: CASSGVNWPRGYTF. The CDR3 DNA reads TGTGCCAGCAGTGGAGTAAATTGGCCCAGAGGCTACACCTTC.

DNA of the CDR3: TGTGCCAGCAGCGTAGGGTCCCTAGCGGGGCAGGAGACCCAGTACTTC. This encodes CASSVGSLAGQETQYF. The V and J genes are TRBV9 and TRBJ2-5, with 9 bases identical to TRBD2. Germline-derived CDR1 and CDR2 are SGDLS and YYNGEE. V gave up 0 bases and J gave up 5 bases; unmatched junction bases: 8. This CDR3 has 16 residues.

This chain connects TRBV7-8 to TRBJ1-1; 9 bases match TRBD1. V dropped 1 base and J dropped 8; count of bases not matched to a gene: 8. This CDR3 contains 15 residues. Germline CDR1 and CDR2: SGHVS and FQNEAQ. The CDR3 is CASSLGEGTGREAFF. In DNA form, the CDR3 reads TGTGCCAGCAGCTTAGGGGAGGGGACAGGGAGGGAAGCTTTCTTT.